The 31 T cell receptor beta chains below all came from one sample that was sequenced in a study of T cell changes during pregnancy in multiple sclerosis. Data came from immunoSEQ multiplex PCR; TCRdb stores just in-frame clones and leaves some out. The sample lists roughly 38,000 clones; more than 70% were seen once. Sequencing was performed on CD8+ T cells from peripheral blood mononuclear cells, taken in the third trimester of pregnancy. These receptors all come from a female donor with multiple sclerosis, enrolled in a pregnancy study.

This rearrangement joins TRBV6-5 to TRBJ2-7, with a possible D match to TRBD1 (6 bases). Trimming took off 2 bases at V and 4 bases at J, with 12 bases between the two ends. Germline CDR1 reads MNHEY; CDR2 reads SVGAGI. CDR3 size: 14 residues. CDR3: CASSYHWTAYEQYF. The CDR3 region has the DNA TGTGCCAGCAGTTACCACTGGACAGCTTACGAGCAGTACTTC.

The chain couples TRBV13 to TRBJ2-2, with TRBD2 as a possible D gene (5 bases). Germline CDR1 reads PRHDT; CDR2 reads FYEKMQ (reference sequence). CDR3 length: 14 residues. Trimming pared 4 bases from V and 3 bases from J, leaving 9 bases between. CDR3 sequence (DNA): TGTGCCAGCAGCTCCCTTAGCGACACCGGGGAGCTGTTTTTT. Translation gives CASSSLSDTGELFF.

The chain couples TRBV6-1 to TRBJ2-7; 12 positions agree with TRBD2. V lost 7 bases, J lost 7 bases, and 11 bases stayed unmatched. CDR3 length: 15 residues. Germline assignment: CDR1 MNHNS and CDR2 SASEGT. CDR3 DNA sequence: TGTGCCAGCAACACAGTACTAGCGGGAGGTGATGAGCAGTACTTC. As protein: CASNTVLAGGDEQYF.

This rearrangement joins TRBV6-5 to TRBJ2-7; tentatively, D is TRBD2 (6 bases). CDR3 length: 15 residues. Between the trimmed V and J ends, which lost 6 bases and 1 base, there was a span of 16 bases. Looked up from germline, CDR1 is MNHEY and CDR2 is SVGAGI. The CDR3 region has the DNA TGTGCCAGCAGACCGCACGGGGAGGAGTCCTACGAGCAGTACTTC. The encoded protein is CASRPHGEESYEQYF.

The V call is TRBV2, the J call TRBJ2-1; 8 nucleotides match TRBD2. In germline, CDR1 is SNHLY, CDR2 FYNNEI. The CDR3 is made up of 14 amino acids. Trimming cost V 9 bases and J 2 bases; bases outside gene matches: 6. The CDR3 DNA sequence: TGTGCCAGTCCGGGGGGGCAAACCTACAATGAGCAGTTCTTC. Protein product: CASPGGQTYNEQFF. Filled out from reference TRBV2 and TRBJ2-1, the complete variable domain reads EPEVTQTPSHQVTQMGQEVILRCVPISNHLYFYWYRQILGQKVEFLVSFYNNEISEKSEIFDDQFSVERPDGSNFTLKIRSTKLEDSAMYFCASPGGQTYNEQFFGPGTRLTVL.

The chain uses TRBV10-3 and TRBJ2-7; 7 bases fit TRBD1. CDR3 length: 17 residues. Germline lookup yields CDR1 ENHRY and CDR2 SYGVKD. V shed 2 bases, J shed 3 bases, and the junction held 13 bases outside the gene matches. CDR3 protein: CAISEPDSRTGGYEQYF. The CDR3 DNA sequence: TGTGCCATCAGTGAGCCAGACAGCCGGACAGGAGGCTACGAGCAGTACTTC.

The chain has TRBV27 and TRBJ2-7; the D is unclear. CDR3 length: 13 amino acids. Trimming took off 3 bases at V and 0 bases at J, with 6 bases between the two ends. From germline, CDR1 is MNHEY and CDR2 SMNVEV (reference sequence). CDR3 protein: CASSFAHSYEQYF. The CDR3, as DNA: TGTGCCAGCAGTTTTGCACACTCCTACGAGCAGTACTTC.

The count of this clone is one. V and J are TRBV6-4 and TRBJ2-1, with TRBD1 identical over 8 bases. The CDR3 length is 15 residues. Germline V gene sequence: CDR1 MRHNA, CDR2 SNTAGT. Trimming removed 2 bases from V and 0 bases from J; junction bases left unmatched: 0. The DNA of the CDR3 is TGTGCCAGCAGTGACACAGGGGGCTCCTACAATGAGCAGTTCTTC. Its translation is CASSDTGGSYNEQFF.

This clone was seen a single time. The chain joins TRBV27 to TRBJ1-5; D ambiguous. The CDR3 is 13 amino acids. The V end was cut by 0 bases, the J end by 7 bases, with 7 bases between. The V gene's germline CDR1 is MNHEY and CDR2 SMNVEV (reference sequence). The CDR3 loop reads CASSLSWQQPQHF. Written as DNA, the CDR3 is TGTGCCAGCAGTTTATCTTGGCAGCAGCCCCAGCATTTT.

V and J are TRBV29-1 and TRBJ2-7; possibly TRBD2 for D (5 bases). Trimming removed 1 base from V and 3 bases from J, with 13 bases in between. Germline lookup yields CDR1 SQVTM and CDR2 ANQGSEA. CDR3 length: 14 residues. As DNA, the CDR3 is TGCAGCGTTGAAGTGTTAGATCGGGGCTACGAGCAGTACTTC. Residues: CSVEVLDRGYEQYF.

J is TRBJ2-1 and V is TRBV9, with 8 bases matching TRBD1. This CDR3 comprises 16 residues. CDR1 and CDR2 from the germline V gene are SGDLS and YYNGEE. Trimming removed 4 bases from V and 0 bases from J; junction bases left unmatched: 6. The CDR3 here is CASSWGQEASYNEQFF. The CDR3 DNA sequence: TGTGCCAGCAGCTGGGGACAGGAAGCCTCCTACAATGAGCAGTTCTTC.

The CDR3 DNA is TGTGCCAGTAACAGGGATGGAAACACCATATATTTT. It codes for CASNRDGNTIYF. The chain recombines TRBV19 with TRBJ1-3, with D possibly matching TRBD1 (6 bases). The V end lost 7 bases, the J end lost 3 bases, and 7 bases lay between the germline ends. The CDR3 runs to 12 residues. The germline CDR1 and CDR2 sequences are LNHDA and SQIVND (reference sequence).

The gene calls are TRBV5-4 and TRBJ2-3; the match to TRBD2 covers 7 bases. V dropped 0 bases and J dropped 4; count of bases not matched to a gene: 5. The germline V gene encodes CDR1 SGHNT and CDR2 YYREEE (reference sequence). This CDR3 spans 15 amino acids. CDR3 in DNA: TGTGCCAGCAGCTTGGGGGTGGGAGGGGCAGATACGCAGTATTTT. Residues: CASSLGVGGADTQYF.

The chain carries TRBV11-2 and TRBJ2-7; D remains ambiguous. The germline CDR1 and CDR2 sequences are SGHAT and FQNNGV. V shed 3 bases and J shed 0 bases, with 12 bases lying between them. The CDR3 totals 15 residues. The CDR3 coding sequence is TGTGCCAGCAGCTTTCCCGGGTCACACTCCTACGAGCAGTACTTC. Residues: CASSFPGSHSYEQYF.

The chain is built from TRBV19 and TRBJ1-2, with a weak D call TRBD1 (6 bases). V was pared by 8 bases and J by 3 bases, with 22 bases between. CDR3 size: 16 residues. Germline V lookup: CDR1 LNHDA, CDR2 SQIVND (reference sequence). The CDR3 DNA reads TGTGCCAGTCACCCTGCCCGGGACACCCCTGACTATGGCTACACCTTC. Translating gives CASHPARDTPDYGYTF.

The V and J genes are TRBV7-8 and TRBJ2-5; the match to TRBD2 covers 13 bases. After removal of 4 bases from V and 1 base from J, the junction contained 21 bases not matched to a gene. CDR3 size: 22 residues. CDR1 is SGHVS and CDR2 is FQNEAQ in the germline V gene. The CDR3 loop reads CASSSIGLQGGTSGAPQETQYF. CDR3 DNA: TGTGCCAGCAGCTCCATCGGTCTACAGGGAGGGACTAGCGGGGCCCCCCAAGAGACCCAGTACTTC.

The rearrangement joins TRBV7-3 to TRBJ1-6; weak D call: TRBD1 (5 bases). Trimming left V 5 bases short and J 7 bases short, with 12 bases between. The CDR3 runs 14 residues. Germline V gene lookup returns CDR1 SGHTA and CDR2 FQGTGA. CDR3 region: CASSPGRGNSPLHF. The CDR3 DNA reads TGTGCCAGCAGCCCTGGACGGGGGAATTCACCCCTCCACTTT.

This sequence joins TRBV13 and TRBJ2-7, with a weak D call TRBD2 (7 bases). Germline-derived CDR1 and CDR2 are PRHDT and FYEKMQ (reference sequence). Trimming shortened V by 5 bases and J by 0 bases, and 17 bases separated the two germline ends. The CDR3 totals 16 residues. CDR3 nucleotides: TGTGCCAGCAGCCCAGAGGGTCGGGGGGCCTCCTACGAGCAGTACTTC. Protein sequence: CASSPEGRGASYEQYF.

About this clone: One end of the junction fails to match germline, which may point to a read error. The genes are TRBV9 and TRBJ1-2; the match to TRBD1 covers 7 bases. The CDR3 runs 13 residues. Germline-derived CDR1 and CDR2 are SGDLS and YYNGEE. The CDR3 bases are TGTGCCAGCAGTGTAGAGGGGGCAGTTGGCTACACCTTC. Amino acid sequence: CASSVEGAVGYTF.

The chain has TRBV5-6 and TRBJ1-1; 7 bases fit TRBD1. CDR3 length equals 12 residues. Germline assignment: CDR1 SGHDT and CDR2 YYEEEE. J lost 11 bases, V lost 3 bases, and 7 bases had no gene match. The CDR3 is CASSSWTGGAFF. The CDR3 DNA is TGTGCCAGCAGCTCCTGGACAGGAGGGGCTTTCTTT.

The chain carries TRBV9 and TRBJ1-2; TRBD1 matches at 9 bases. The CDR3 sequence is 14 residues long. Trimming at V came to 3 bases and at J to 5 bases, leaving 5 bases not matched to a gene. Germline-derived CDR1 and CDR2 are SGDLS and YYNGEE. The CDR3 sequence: CASSATGGAYGYTF. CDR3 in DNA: TGTGCCAGCAGCGCCACAGGGGGCGCTTATGGCTACACCTTC.

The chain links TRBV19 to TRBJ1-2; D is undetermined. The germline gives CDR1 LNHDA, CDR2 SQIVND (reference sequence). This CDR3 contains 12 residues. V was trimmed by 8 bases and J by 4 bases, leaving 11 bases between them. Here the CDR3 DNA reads TGTGCCAGTTCCAACTATTTCTATGGCTACACCTTC. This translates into CASSNYFYGYTF.

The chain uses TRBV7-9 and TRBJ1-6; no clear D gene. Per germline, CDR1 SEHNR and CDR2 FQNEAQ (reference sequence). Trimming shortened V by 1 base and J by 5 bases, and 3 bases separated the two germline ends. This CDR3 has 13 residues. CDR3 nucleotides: TGTGCCAGCAGCTTAGGCGATAATTCACCCCTCCACTTT. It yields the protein CASSLGDNSPLHF.

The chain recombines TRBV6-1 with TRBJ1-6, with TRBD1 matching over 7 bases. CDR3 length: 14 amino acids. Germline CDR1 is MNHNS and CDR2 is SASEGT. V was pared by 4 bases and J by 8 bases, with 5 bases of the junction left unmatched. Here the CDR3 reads CASSAGTDYSPLHF. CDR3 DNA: TGTGCCAGCAGTGCCGGGACAGACTATTCACCCCTCCACTTT.

CDR3 coding DNA: TGTGCCAGCAGTACCGGGACAGAGAACACTGAAGCTTTCTTT. It is translated as CASSTGTENTEAFF. The chain has TRBV6-4 and TRBJ1-1, with 7 bases identical to TRBD1. Germline V gene lookup returns CDR1 MRHNA and CDR2 SNTAGT. The CDR3 covers 14 residues. The V gene end was trimmed by 5 bases and the J gene end by 1 base; junction bases not matched to a gene: 4.

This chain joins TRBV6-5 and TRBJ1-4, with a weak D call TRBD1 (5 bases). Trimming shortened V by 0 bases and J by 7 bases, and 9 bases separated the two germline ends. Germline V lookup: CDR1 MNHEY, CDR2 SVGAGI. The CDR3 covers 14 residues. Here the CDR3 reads CASSYSEGSEKLFF. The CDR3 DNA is TGTGCCAGCAGTTACTCGGAGGGGAGTGAAAAACTGTTTTTT.

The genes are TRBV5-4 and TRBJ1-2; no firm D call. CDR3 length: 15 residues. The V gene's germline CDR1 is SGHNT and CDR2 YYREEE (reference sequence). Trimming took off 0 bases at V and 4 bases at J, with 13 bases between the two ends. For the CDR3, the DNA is TGTGCCAGCAGCTTGGAACCGGGGTCACTCTATGGCTACACCTTC. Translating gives CASSLEPGSLYGYTF.

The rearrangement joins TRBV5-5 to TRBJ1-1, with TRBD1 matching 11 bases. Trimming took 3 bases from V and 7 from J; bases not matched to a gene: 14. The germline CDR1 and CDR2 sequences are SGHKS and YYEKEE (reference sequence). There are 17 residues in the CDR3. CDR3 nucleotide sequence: TGTGCCAGCAGCTCATTACCTGGGGGGACAGGGGGTGTTGAAGCTTTCTTT. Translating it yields CASSSLPGGTGGVEAFF.

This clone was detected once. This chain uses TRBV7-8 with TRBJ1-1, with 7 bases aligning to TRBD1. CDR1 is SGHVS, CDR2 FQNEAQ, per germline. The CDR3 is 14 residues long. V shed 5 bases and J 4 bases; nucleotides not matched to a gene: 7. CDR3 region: CASSRTDRSTEAFF. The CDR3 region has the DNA TGTGCCAGCAGCCGGACGGACAGGTCCACTGAAGCTTTCTTT.

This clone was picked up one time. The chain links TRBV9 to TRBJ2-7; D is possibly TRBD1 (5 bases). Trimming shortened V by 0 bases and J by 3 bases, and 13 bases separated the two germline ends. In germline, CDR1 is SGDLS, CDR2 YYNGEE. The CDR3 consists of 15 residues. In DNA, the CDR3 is TGTGCCAGCAGCGTAGAGCCAGGGAATATCTACGAGCAGTACTTC. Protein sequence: CASSVEPGNIYEQYF. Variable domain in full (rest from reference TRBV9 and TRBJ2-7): DSGVTQTPKHLITATGQRVTLRCSPRSGDLSVYWYQQSLDQGLQFLIQYYNGEERAKGNILERFSAQQFPDLHSELNLSSLELGDSALYFCASSVEPGNIYEQYFGPGTRLTVT.

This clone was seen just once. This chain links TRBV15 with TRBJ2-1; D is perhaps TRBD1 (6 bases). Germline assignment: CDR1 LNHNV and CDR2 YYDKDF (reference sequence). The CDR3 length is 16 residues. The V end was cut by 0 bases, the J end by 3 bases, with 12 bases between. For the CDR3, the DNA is TGTGCCACCAGCAGAGATGCGACAGGCCACTACAATGAGCAGTTCTTC. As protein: CATSRDATGHYNEQFF.